The 18 T cell receptor beta chains below all came from one sample that was sequenced in a study of blood T cells in healthy people across ages. A second PCR of roughly 7 to 11 cycles used a sample-barcoded 5' primer and a J-beta primer mix. TCRdb itself ran the 5' RACE reads through MiXCR, one entry per CDR3 protein. Of about 1.8 million distinct CDR3 sequences listed, around 50% were seen once; the top ten hold approximately 2.1%. Sequencing input: blood. The receptor source for this set is a woman aged 40 to 50 in good health.

This chain links TRBV7-8 with TRBJ2-1; 7 bases agree with TRBD2. In germline, CDR1 is SGHVS, CDR2 FQNEAQ. The CDR3 loop spans 15 amino acids. The J segment lost 7 bases and the V segment lost 4 bases, leaving 10 bases of the junction unmatched. CDR3 nucleotides: TGTGCCAGCAGCTCCGTGGAGGGAGGGTCAAATGAGCAGTTCTTC. It codes for CASSSVEGGSNEQFF.

The chain joins TRBV20-1 to TRBJ2-7; the D gene is possibly TRBD1 (6 bases). Germline loops: CDR1 DFQATT, CDR2 SNEGSKA (reference sequence). The CDR3 extends over 14 amino acids. V lost 0 bases and J 2 bases, leaving 11 bases between the germline ends. CDR3 protein: CSARDHWTAYEQYF. CDR3 nucleotides: TGCAGTGCTAGAGATCATTGGACAGCCTACGAGCAGTACTTC.

The chain has TRBV7-2 and TRBJ2-4, with D possibly matching TRBD2 (6 bases). Germline assignment: CDR1 SGHTA and CDR2 FQGNSA. This CDR3 comprises 15 residues. Trimming left V 8 bases short and J 0 bases short, with 14 bases between. This CDR3 is CASVLGGLAKNIQYF. In nucleotides, the CDR3 is TGTGCCAGCGTACTGGGGGGATTAGCCAAAAACATTCAGTACTTC. The entire variable domain, with the rest obtained from reference TRBV7-2 and TRBJ2-4, is as follows: GAGVSQSPSNKVTEKGKDVELRCDPISGHTALYWYRQSLGQGLEFLIYFQGNSAPDKSGLPSDRFSAERTGGSVSTLTIQRTQQEDSAVYLCASVLGGLAKNIQYFGAGTRLSVL.

V gene TRBV5-1 combines with J gene TRBJ2-4; 10 positions agree with TRBD2. Trimming cost V 0 bases and J 0 bases; bases outside gene matches: 9. This CDR3 has 19 amino acids. CDR1 is SGHRS and CDR2 is YFSETQ in the germline V gene. The CDR3 region is CASSLGLAGVPAAKNIQYF. The CDR3 nucleotides are TGCGCCAGCAGCTTGGGCCTAGCGGGGGTGCCTGCAGCCAAAAACATTCAGTACTTC.

A few counts support this clonotype. The chain couples TRBV4-1 to TRBJ1-5; D is possibly TRBD1 (6 bases). V gave up 2 bases and J gave up 5 bases, with 10 bases separating them. Germline assignment: CDR1 MGHRA and CDR2 YSYEKL. The CDR3 spans 14 residues. CDR3 in DNA: TGCGCCAGCAGCCAATTACAGGGAGATCAGCCCCAGCATTTT. Translation: CASSQLQGDQPQHF.

This clonotype came up a few times. The chain is built from TRBV28 and TRBJ2-7, with 7 nucleotides matching TRBD1. The germline V gene encodes CDR1 MDHEN and CDR2 SYDVKM. This CDR3 contains 15 residues. V was pared by 6 bases and J by 3 bases, with 11 bases of the junction left unmatched. The CDR3 sequence: CASRGFETGNYEQYF. For the CDR3, the DNA is TGTGCCAGCAGAGGTTTCGAGACAGGGAACTACGAGCAGTACTTC. Drawing the rest from reference TRBV28 and TRBJ2-7, the complete variable domain is DVKVTQSSRYLVKRTGEKVFLECVQDMDHENMFWYRQDPGLGLRLIYFSYDVKMKEKGDIPEGYSVSREKKERFSLILESASTNQTSMYLCASRGFETGNYEQYFGPGTRLTVT.

V and J are TRBV6-5 and TRBJ2-1; perhaps TRBD2 as D (6 bases). Germline V gene data show CDR1 as MNHEY and CDR2 as SVGAGI. V was cut by 6 bases and J by 2 bases, with 8 bases left in between. The CDR3 has 13 residues. The DNA of the CDR3 is TGTGCCAGCAGGGCGGGAACCTACAATGAGCAGTTCTTC. Amino acid sequence: CASRAGTYNEQFF.

This clonotype has more than one count but fewer than ten. The chain uses TRBV20-1 and TRBJ2-3; D is perhaps TRBD2 (6 bases). The V and J ends lost 0 bases and 4 bases respectively, with 20 bases between them. CDR3 length: 17 residues. Germline V CDR1 and CDR2: DFQATT, SNEGSKA (reference sequence). The CDR3 nucleotides are TGCAGTGCTAGAGATCTCGGCTGGTCGGGGGAGGCAGATACGCAGTATTTT. It encodes CSARDLGWSGEADTQYF.

The rearrangement links TRBV7-9 to TRBJ2-5, with D possibly matching TRBD1 (6 bases). This CDR3 has 13 residues. With 4 bases removed from V and 3 bases from J, the gap between germline ends came to 9 bases. Germline CDR1 is SEHNR and CDR2 is FQNEAQ (reference sequence). In DNA, the CDR3 is TGTGCCAGCAGCTCTGGACAGAAAGAGACCCAGTACTTC. Protein: CASSSGQKETQYF.

The rearrangement links TRBV28 to TRBJ2-5; 9 bases fit TRBD2. The DNA matches TRBJ2-7 better at its end, which makes the J call doubtful. Germline loops: CDR1 MDHEN, CDR2 SYDVKM. There are 15 residues in the CDR3. The CDR3 DNA reads as TGTGCCAGTACTCTGGGGCGGGGGGGCTCTTACGAGCAGTACTTC. Translated, it gives CASTLGRGGSYEQYF.

This clonotype was found a few times. This chain uses TRBV20-1 with TRBJ1-2; D is perhaps TRBD1 (6 bases). The CDR3 has 13 amino acids. CDR1 DFQATT and CDR2 SNEGSKA come from the germline V gene (reference sequence). The germline V and J ends were trimmed by 5 bases and 0 bases, with 10 bases remaining between them. CDR3 nucleotides: TGCAGTGCTCGACAGGCAGCTAACTATGGCTACACCTTC. This gives the protein CSARQAANYGYTF.

This clonotype was observed a handful of times. The chain combines TRBV28 with TRBJ2-7; a possible D gene is TRBD2 (5 bases). CDR1 and CDR2 (germline): MDHEN, SYDVKM. Trimming removed 6 bases at V and 0 bases at J, with 15 bases between. The length of the CDR3 is 15 residues. CDR3 nucleotide sequence: TGTGCCAGCAGCTCCCAGACGGGGAGCTCCTACGAGCAGTACTTC. Translating it yields CASSSQTGSSYEQYF.

This chain uses TRBV6-5 with TRBJ2-5; weak D call: TRBD2 (5 bases). CDR1 MNHEY and CDR2 SVGAGI come from the germline V gene. Trimming cost V 0 bases and J 5 bases, with 13 bases left between them. The CDR3 length is 15 residues. This chain's CDR3 is CASSYSPTTGETQYF. The CDR3, as DNA: TGTGCCAGCAGTTACTCCCCAACAACGGGGGAGACCCAGTACTTC.

This rearrangement joins TRBV4-2 to TRBJ2-3, with 7 bases lining up with TRBD2. Looked up from germline, CDR1 is LGHNA and CDR2 is YNFKEQ. Unmatched junction bases numbered 4, after V lost 0 bases and J lost 1 base. This CDR3 region has 16 residues. CDR3 residues: CASSQDWAGGTDTQYF. For the CDR3, the DNA is TGTGCCAGCAGCCAAGATTGGGCGGGGGGCACAGATACGCAGTATTTT.

The chain combines TRBV18 with TRBJ2-7; 8 bases line up with TRBD2. Germline CDR1 KGHSH, CDR2 LQKENI. The V and J ends lost 3 bases and 7 bases, in that order; junction bases with no gene match: 20. The CDR3 runs to 18 residues. The CDR3 reads CASSPGVSLGLGGDEQYF. The CDR3 nucleotides read TGTGCCAGCTCACCCGGCGTGAGCTTGGGACTAGGAGGGGATGAGCAGTACTTC.

J is TRBJ2-3 and V is TRBV9; no firm D call. The CDR3 consists of 13 residues. From germline, CDR1 is SGDLS and CDR2 YYNGEE. The V and J ends lost 4 bases and 5 bases respectively, with 11 bases between them. The CDR3 nucleotides are TGTGCCAGCAGCCTTGACTTCCGAGATACGCAGTATTTT. Its translation: CASSLDFRDTQYF.

The chain couples TRBV27 to TRBJ2-3; unclear D gene. V shed 3 bases and J shed 2 bases, with 6 bases lying between them. CDR1 MNHEY and CDR2 SMNVEV come from the germline V gene (reference sequence). The CDR3 is made up of 13 amino acids. The CDR3: CASSFLVTDTQYF. The CDR3 DNA is TGTGCCAGCAGTTTTTTGGTCACAGATACGCAGTATTTT.

This chain links TRBV7-2 with TRBJ1-4; D is unclear. Germline loops: CDR1 SGHTA, CDR2 FQGNSA. V was clipped by 3 bases and J by 7 bases, with 9 bases between them. The CDR3 contains 13 residues. The CDR3 region is CASSFKFAEKLFF. CDR3 bases: TGTGCCAGCAGCTTTAAGTTTGCTGAAAAACTGTTTTTT.